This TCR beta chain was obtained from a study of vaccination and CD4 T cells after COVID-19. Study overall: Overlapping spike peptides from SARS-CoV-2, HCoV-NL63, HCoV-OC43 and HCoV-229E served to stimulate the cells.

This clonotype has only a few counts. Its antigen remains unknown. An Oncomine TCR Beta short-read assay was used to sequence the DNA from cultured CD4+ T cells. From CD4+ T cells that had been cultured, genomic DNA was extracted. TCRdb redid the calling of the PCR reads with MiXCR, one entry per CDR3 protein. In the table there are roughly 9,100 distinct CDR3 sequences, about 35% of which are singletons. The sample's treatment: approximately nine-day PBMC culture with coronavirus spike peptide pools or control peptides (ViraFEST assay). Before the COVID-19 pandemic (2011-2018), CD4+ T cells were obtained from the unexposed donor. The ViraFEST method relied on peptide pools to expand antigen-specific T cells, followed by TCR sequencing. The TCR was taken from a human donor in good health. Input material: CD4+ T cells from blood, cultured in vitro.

The CDR3 protein is CASRASLDYEQYF. CDR3 coding DNA: TGTGCCAGCAGAGCCAGTTTGGACTACGAGCAGTACTTC. The gene calls are TRBV6-2 or TRBV6-3 and TRBJ2-7; D remains ambiguous. The CDR3 contains 13 residues. The germline V and J ends were trimmed by 6 bases and 3 bases, with 12 bases remaining between them. Germline V lookup: CDR1 MNHEY, CDR2 SVGEGT.